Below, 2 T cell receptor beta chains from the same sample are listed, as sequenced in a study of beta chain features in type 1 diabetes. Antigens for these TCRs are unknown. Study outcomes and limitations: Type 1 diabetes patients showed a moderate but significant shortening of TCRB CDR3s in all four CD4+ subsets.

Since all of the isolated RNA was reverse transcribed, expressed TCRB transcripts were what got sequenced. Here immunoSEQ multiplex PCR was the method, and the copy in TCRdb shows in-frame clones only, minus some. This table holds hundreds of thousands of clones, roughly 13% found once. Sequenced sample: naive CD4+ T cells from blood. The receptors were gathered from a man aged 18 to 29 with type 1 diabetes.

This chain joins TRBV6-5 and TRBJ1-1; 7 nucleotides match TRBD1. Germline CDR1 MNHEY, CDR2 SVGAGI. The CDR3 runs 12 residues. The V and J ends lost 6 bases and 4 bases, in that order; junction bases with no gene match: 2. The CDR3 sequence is CASSHRGTEAFF. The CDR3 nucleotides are TGTGCCAGCAGCCACAGGGGCACTGAAGCTTTCTTT.

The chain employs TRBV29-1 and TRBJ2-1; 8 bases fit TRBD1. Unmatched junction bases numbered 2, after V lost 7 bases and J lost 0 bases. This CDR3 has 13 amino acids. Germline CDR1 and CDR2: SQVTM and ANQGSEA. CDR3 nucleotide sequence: TGCAGCGCTCAGGGGGCCTCCTACAATGAGCAGTTCTTC. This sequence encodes CSAQGASYNEQFF.